Below are 31 T cell receptor beta chains sequenced from a single sample in a study of cytomegalovirus exposure and HLA in healthy donors. The primer mix had 60 Vbeta and 13 Jbeta primers. Clones were sequenced by immunoSEQ multiplex PCR, and TCRdb holds only the in-frame ones, with some missing. The top ten hold approximately 5.7% of the sample, which has 130,000 to 150,000 clones, around 79% seen once. The sample consisted of PBMCs. These receptors were taken from a man aged 25 to 45 in good health and CMV-seropositive.

The CDR3 protein is CASSISASGVQPQHF. The DNA of the CDR3 is TGTGCCAGTAGTATTTCGGCCTCAGGGGTTCAGCCCCAGCATTTT. The rearrangement links TRBV19 to TRBJ1-5; TRBD1 is a possible D gene (6 bases). Germline V gene sequence: CDR1 LNHDA, CDR2 SQIVND (reference sequence). The CDR3 has 15 amino acids. V lost 3 bases and J lost 6, with 15 bases in between. Complete variable domain (other parts from reference TRBV19 and TRBJ1-5): DGGITQSPKYLFRKEGQNVTLSCEQNLNHDAMYWYRQDPGQGLRLIYYSQIVNDFQKGDIAEGYSVSREKKESFPLTVTSAQKNPTAFYLCASSISASGVQPQHFGDGTRLSIL.

V is TRBV6-6 and J is TRBJ2-7; possibly TRBD1 for D (5 bases). With 6 bases removed from V and 2 bases from J, the gap between germline ends came to 8 bases. Germline CDR1 is MNHNY and CDR2 is SVGAGI (reference sequence). CDR3 length: 12 residues. The CDR3 DNA is TGTGCCAGCAGGGACAACACCTACGAGCAGTACTTC. It encodes CASRDNTYEQYF.

This clone appeared once. V gene TRBV5-4 combines with J gene TRBJ2-1; 9 bases are a match to TRBD2. V was pared by 3 bases and J by 5 bases, with 9 bases of the junction left unmatched. The CDR3 has 16 amino acids. CDR1 SGHNT and CDR2 YYREEE come from the germline V gene (reference sequence). DNA for the CDR3: TGTGCCAGCAGCTCCAGGGCGGGAGGGCCCCACAATGAGCAGTTCTTC. It codes for CASSSRAGGPHNEQFF. Full variable domain (rest looked up from reference TRBV5-4 and TRBJ2-1): ETGVTQSPTHLIKTRGQQVTLRCSSQSGHNTVSWYQQALGQGPQFIFQYYREEENGRGNFPPRFSGLQFPNYSSELNVNALELDDSALYLCASSSRAGGPHNEQFFGPGTRLTVL.

V and J are TRBV6-1 and TRBJ1-5, with D possibly matching TRBD1 (5 bases). V was pared by 2 bases and J by 3 bases, with 8 bases between. Germline lookup yields CDR1 MNHNS and CDR2 SASEGT. CDR3 size: 14 residues. CDR3 bases: TGTGCCAGCAGTGAATACAGGTACAATCAGCCCCAGCATTTT. Translating it yields CASSEYRYNQPQHF.

For this clone: Other DNA sequences within the sample encode an identical CDR3. The gene calls are TRBV9 and TRBJ2-1, with 8 bases lining up with TRBD2. The CDR3 has 14 amino acids. V lost 3 bases, J lost 5 bases, and 4 bases stayed unmatched. Looked up from germline, CDR1 is SGDLS and CDR2 is YYNGEE. CDR3 coding DNA: TGTGCCAGCAGCGCCGGGACTAGGCACAATGAGCAGTTCTTC. Encoded protein: CASSAGTRHNEQFF. The whole variable domain, remainder taken from reference TRBV9 and TRBJ2-1, is DSGVTQTPKHLITATGQRVTLRCSPRSGDLSVYWYQQSLDQGLQFLIQYYNGEERAKGNILERFSAQQFPDLHSELNLSSLELGDSALYFCASSAGTRHNEQFFGPGTRLTVL.

V usage is TRBV4-1 and J usage is TRBJ2-4; D perhaps matches TRBD2 (6 bases). V lost 0 bases, J lost 5 bases, and 14 bases lay in between. Germline CDR1 is MGHRA and CDR2 is YSYEKL. The CDR3 has 16 amino acids. Here the CDR3 reads CASSQEGAGLQNIQYF. Written as DNA, the CDR3 is TGCGCCAGCAGCCAAGAAGGAGCGGGTTTGCAAAACATTCAGTACTTC.

This sequence joins TRBV5-1 and TRBJ2-4; 7 nucleotides agree with TRBD1. Germline CDR1 and CDR2: SGHRS and YFSETQ. V shed 1 base and J 3 bases; nucleotides not matched to a gene: 4. The CDR3 spans 15 residues. CDR3 amino acids: CASSLTGVGKNIQYF. DNA of the CDR3: TGCGCCAGCAGCTTGACAGGGGTGGGCAAAAACATTCAGTACTTC.

To note about this clone: At one boundary the junction diverges from the germline segment, which might be a read error. The chain joins TRBV5-1 to TRBJ2-5, with D perhaps matching TRBD1 (6 bases). The length of the CDR3 is 14 residues. Germline V lookup: CDR1 SGHRS, CDR2 YFSETQ. As DNA, the CDR3 is TGCGCCAGCAGCTTGGAAGGGGGTCAAGCGACCCAGTACTTC. It specifies CASSLEGGQATQYF.

The chain has TRBV4-1 and TRBJ2-2; 8 nucleotides agree with TRBD1. This CDR3 region has 18 residues. V lost 3 bases and J lost 1; bases outside the gene matches: 10. Germline values: CDR1 MGHRA, CDR2 YSYEKL. CDR3 protein: CASSHPSTGGRNTGELFF. The CDR3 coding sequence is TGCGCCAGCAGCCATCCCTCCACAGGGGGAAGGAACACCGGGGAGCTGTTTTTT.

V gene TRBV6-4 combines with J gene TRBJ1-6; no definite D call. This CDR3 has 13 amino acids. V was shortened by 2 bases and J by 5 bases, with 4 bases between the two germline ends. The germline V gene encodes CDR1 MRHNA and CDR2 SNTAGT. The CDR3 DNA reads as TGTGCCAGCAGTGACGGAGATAATTCACCCCTCCACTTT. Its protein product is CASSDGDNSPLHF.

This chain links TRBV6-5 with TRBJ1-1; D unclear. The CDR3 length is 11 residues. Trimming removed 1 base from V and 7 bases from J, with 4 bases in between. CDR1 and CDR2 (germline): MNHEY, SVGAGI. Here the CDR3 DNA reads TGTGCCAGCAGTTACTTTAATGAAGCTTTCTTT. This gives the protein CASSYFNEAFF.

The rearrangement joins TRBV27 to TRBJ2-2, with TRBD1 matching over 9 bases. This CDR3 has 16 residues. CDR1 and CDR2 from the germline V gene are MNHEY and SMNVEV (reference sequence). After removal of 6 bases from V and 9 bases from J, the junction contained 14 bases not matched to a gene. The CDR3, as DNA: TGTGCCAGCAGCCCAACCCGAGACAGGGGGATCAGGGAGCTGTTTTTT. It yields the protein CASSPTRDRGIRELFF.

V usage is TRBV28 and J usage is TRBJ2-7; possible D gene TRBD1, 5 bases. V lost 2 bases to trimming and J lost 1 base, with 9 bases between them. The length of the CDR3 is 14 residues. Germline lookup yields CDR1 MDHEN and CDR2 SYDVKM. CDR3 loop: CASSLQGISYEQYF. In nucleotides, the CDR3 is TGTGCCAGCAGTTTACAGGGAATTTCCTACGAGCAGTACTTC.

This chain joins TRBV6-1 and TRBJ2-7, with 10 bases identical to TRBD2. Germline lookup yields CDR1 MNHNS and CDR2 SASEGT. With 5 bases clipped from V and 3 bases from J, the junction kept 1 base outside the gene matches. The CDR3 runs to 13 residues. In nucleotides, the CDR3 is TGTGCCAGCAGTACTAGCGGGGTCTACGAGCAGTACTTC. This translates into CASSTSGVYEQYF.

The V call is TRBV28, the J call TRBJ2-3, with D perhaps TRBD1 (5 bases). V lost 5 bases and J 3 bases, leaving 15 bases between the germline ends. Germline CDR1 and CDR2: MDHEN and SYDVKM. This CDR3 spans 15 amino acids. The CDR3 sequence is CASSRDVQGTDTQYF. The CDR3, as DNA: TGTGCCAGCAGTCGAGATGTTCAGGGAACAGATACGCAGTATTTT.

In this sample, this clone turned up once. The rearrangement uses TRBV27 and TRBJ1-5; the D gene is possibly TRBD1 (5 bases). The CDR3 sequence is 13 residues long. Germline-derived CDR1 and CDR2 are MNHEY and SMNVEV (reference sequence). Trimming left V 5 bases short and J 4 bases short, with 9 bases between. CDR3 residues: CASSPDRNQPQHF. The CDR3 DNA is TGTGCCAGCAGTCCCGACAGAAATCAGCCCCAGCATTTT.

CDR3 nucleotide sequence: TGTGCCAGCAGTTCTTGGGGGAGGGCGAGCACTGAAGCTTTCTTT. As protein: CASSSWGRASTEAFF. The V gene is TRBV27, the J gene TRBJ1-1; D might be TRBD1 (5 bases). Deletions cut 4 bases from V and 4 bases from J, with 16 bases between. CDR3 length equals 15 residues. Germline V lookup: CDR1 MNHEY, CDR2 SMNVEV (reference sequence).

The rearrangement links TRBV7-9 to TRBJ1-3; 8 bases are shared with TRBD1. CDR3 length equals 17 residues. The V gene end was trimmed by 5 bases and the J gene end by 0 bases; junction bases not matched to a gene: 9. The V gene's germline CDR1 is SEHNR and CDR2 FQNEAQ (reference sequence). The CDR3 spells CASSLTTGTGSGNTIYF. Written as DNA, the CDR3 is TGTGCCAGCAGCCTAACGACAGGGACAGGCTCTGGAAACACCATATATTTT. The full variable domain, completed using reference TRBV7-9 and TRBJ1-3, is DTGVSQNPRHKITKRGQNVTFRCDPISEHNRLYWYRQTLGQGPEFLTYFQNEAQLEKSRLLSDRFSAERPKGSFSTLEIQRTEQGDSAMYLCASSLTTGTGSGNTIYFGEGSWLTVV.

Only a few counts were recorded for this clone. The CDR3 DNA reads as TGTGCCAGCAGTTCCGGACAGGCCAATCAGCCCCAGCATTTT. It encodes CASSSGQANQPQHF. The chain couples TRBV27 to TRBJ1-5; 7 bases map to TRBD1. The ends lost 4 bases at V and 3 bases at J; junction bases unmatched: 3. From germline, CDR1 is MNHEY and CDR2 SMNVEV (reference sequence). The CDR3 totals 14 residues.

The chain recombines TRBV5-4 with TRBJ2-7; 9 bases map to TRBD1. The germline gives CDR1 SGHNT, CDR2 YYREEE (reference sequence). J gave up 3 bases and V 4 bases, and 11 bases lay outside the gene matches. This CDR3 comprises 16 residues. The CDR3 loop is CASSRPAGQGVYEQYF. The CDR3 coding sequence is TGTGCCAGCAGCCGACCGGCGGGACAGGGAGTCTACGAGCAGTACTTC.

A word on this clone: The junction shows a germline mismatch at one end, possibly a read error. The chain employs TRBV30 and TRBJ2-6; 10 nucleotides match TRBD1. Germline CDR1 and CDR2: GTSNPN and SVGIG (reference sequence). The CDR3 is 19 residues long. The CDR3 DNA follows: TGTGCCTGGAGTCTGGGCGGAGGGACAGGGGCTACTGGGGCCAACGGCCTGACTTTC. Amino acid sequence: CAWSLGGGTGATGANGLTF.

This clone was observed once. This chain links TRBV30 with TRBJ2-2; D perhaps matches TRBD2 (5 bases). Trimming shortened V by 0 bases and J by 4 bases, and 9 bases separated the two germline ends. The length of the CDR3 is 14 residues. The germline V gene has CDR1 GTSNPN and CDR2 SVGIG (reference sequence). CDR3 sequence: CAWSVPGITGELFF. The CDR3 DNA is TGTGCCTGGAGTGTACCCGGGATCACCGGGGAGCTGTTTTTT. The full variable domain, its missing parts supplied by reference TRBV30 and TRBJ2-2, is SQTIHQWPATLVQPVGSPLSLECTVEGTSNPNLYWYRQAAGRGLQLLFYSVGIGQISSEVPQNLSASRPQDRQFILSSKKLLLSDSGFYLCAWSVPGITGELFFGEGSRLTVL.

The chain employs TRBV2 and TRBJ2-6; 8 bases align to TRBD1. This CDR3 has 17 amino acids. V shed 4 bases, J shed 0 bases, and the junction held 5 bases outside the gene matches. Germline assignment: CDR1 SNHLY and CDR2 FYNNEI. CDR3 loop: CASSGTGSRSGANVLTF. The CDR3, as DNA: TGTGCCAGCAGTGGGACAGGGTCCCGCTCTGGGGCCAACGTCCTGACTTTC.

The chain employs TRBV5-8 and TRBJ2-7, with TRBD1 matching 8 bases. In germline, CDR1 is SGHTS, CDR2 YDEGEE. CDR3 size: 13 residues. Losses at the gene ends were 6 bases for V and 2 bases for J; bases not matched to a gene: 4. This CDR3 reads CASTEDRAYEQYF. The CDR3 DNA is TGTGCCAGCACCGAGGACAGGGCCTACGAGCAGTACTTC.

The V call is TRBV7-2, the J call TRBJ2-4; TRBD2 matches at 7 bases. V was pared by 1 base and J by 0 bases, with 12 bases of the junction left unmatched. This CDR3 is 19 amino acids long. Germline CDR1 reads SGHTA; CDR2 reads FQGNSA. The CDR3 reads CASSLDGLVTTRAKNIQYF. DNA of the CDR3: TGTGCCAGCAGCTTAGACGGACTAGTTACCACACGAGCCAAAAACATTCAGTACTTC.

J is TRBJ1-2 and V is TRBV28, with D uncertain. This CDR3 region has 15 residues. Germline-derived CDR1 and CDR2 are MDHEN and SYDVKM. V was pared by 1 base and J by 5 bases, with 14 bases between. CDR3 coding DNA: TGTGCCAGCAGTTTATCCCCTCGGGATCAATATGGCTACACCTTC. This translates into CASSLSPRDQYGYTF.

The chain links TRBV30 to TRBJ1-1; 8 nucleotides align to TRBD1. CDR3 size: 13 residues. V gave up 1 base and J gave up 9 bases; unmatched junction bases: 7. Germline V lookup: CDR1 GTSNPN, CDR2 SVGIG (reference sequence). Here the CDR3 reads CAWSGDRRGQAFF. DNA of the CDR3: TGTGCCTGGAGTGGGGACAGGAGAGGACAAGCTTTCTTT.

The gene calls are TRBV5-5 and TRBJ2-7, with TRBD1 identical over 8 bases. V lost 0 bases, J lost 3 bases, and 5 bases stayed unmatched. Germline lookup yields CDR1 SGHKS and CDR2 YYEKEE (reference sequence). This CDR3 comprises 15 residues. The CDR3 DNA reads as TGTGCCAGCAGCTTGGGGGGGACAGGATTCTACGAGCAGTACTTC. Translated, it gives CASSLGGTGFYEQYF.

The chain joins TRBV7-2 to TRBJ2-7; D gene uncertain. Between the trimmed V and J ends, which lost 6 bases and 3 bases, there was a span of 12 bases. Germline V gene data show CDR1 as SGHTA and CDR2 as FQGNSA. The CDR3 contains 13 residues. CDR3 sequence (DNA): TGTGCCAGCAGACCAGAGGCCTTCTACGAGCAGTACTTC. Amino acid sequence: CASRPEAFYEQYF.

V is TRBV23-1 and J is TRBJ2-2, with 10 bases that match TRBD2. TRBV23-1 is an ORF for which the function is uncertain. CDR3 size: 16 residues. With V trimmed by 0 bases and J by 5 bases, 3 bases remained unmatched. CDR3 residues: CASSQSGLADTGELFF. DNA of the CDR3: TGCGCCAGCAGTCAATCTGGACTAGCGGATACCGGGGAGCTGTTTTTT.

This sequence joins TRBV20-1 and TRBJ1-4; D is possibly TRBD1 (5 bases). With 6 bases removed from V and 6 bases from J, the gap between germline ends came to 8 bases. Germline CDR1 is DFQATT and CDR2 is SNEGSKA (reference sequence). The CDR3 is made up of 11 amino acids. The CDR3 spells CSATRDEKLFF. The DNA for the CDR3 is TGCAGTGCCACCAGGGATGAAAAACTGTTTTTT.